Listed below are T cell receptor beta chains from one sample, sequenced in a study of cytomegalovirus exposure and HLA in healthy donors. Produced via immunoSEQ multiplex PCR; TCRdb's table is partial and in-frame only. The repertoire holds about 170,000 clones, with around 87% as singletons. The sample consisted of PBMCs. Receptor source: a woman aged 25 to 39 in good health and CMV-seronegative. CDR3s include the opening cysteine and the closing phenylalanine or tryptophan. D genes are given only for firm matches. The listing skips clone size in some rows; elsewhere it reads once, few, many or a size class.

NA,TRBJ1-4,TRBV6-5,TRBD1,CASSYSRDRGEKLFF,TGTGCCAGCAGTTACTCGAGGGACAGGGGTGAAAAACTGTTTTTT
few,TRBJ1-1,TRBV30,NA,CAWTSMNTEAFF,TGTGCCTGGACCAGTATGAACACTGAAGCTTTCTTT
NA,TRBJ1-4,TRBV27,TRBD1,CASTNDRTGEKLFF,TGTGCCAGCACCAACGACAGGACAGGTGAAAAACTGTTTTTT
NA,TRBJ2-7,TRBV4-1,NA,CASSFGPGAYEQYF,TGCGCCAGCAGCTTTGGCCCGGGAGCCTACGAGCAGTACTTC
NA,TRBJ1-3,TRBV4-3,NA,CASSQMGDLSSGNTIYF,TGCGCCAGCAGCCAAATGGGAGACCTAAGCTCTGGAAACACCATATATTTT
NA,TRBJ2-5,TRBV7-9,NA,CASSPPEGSQYF,TGTGCCAGCAGCCCGCCGGAGGGCTCGCAGTACTTC
NA,TRBJ2-7,TRBV4-1,TRBD1,CASSQQLGQDSYEQYF,TGCGCCAGCAGCCAACAGTTGGGACAGGACTCCTACGAGCAGTACTTC
NA,TRBJ2-2,TRBV5-4,NA,CASSAGPNTGELFF,TGTGCCAGCAGCGCGGGACCGAACACCGGGGAGCTGTTTTTT
NA,TRBJ1-2,TRBV4-1,TRBD1,CASSQEDRGRAYGYTF,TGCGCCAGCAGCCAAGAGGACAGGGGGCGCGCCTATGGCTACACCTTC
NA,TRBJ2-1,TRBV2,NA,CASRVLGRRDDSYNEQFF,TGTGCCAGCAGGGTTCTCGGGCGGCGGGACGACTCCTACAATGAGCAGTTCTTC
NA,TRBJ1-6,TRBV27,TRBD1,CASREGTGGSSYNSPLHF,TGTGCCAGTCGTGAGGGGACAGGGGGAAGCTCCTATAATTCACCCCTCCACTTT
NA,TRBJ1-6,TRBV6-5,TRBD1,CASMPGQLNSPLHF,TGTGCCAGCATGCCGGGACAGCTTAATTCACCCCTCCACTTT
NA,TRBJ1-1,TRBV27,NA,CASSFGSANSEAFF,TGTGCCAGCAGTTTCGGGTCGGCCAACTCTGAAGCTTTCTTT
once,TRBJ2-2,TRBV5-4,NA,CASSYYTGELFF,TGTGCCAGCAGTTACTATACCGGGGAGCTGTTTTTT
NA,TRBJ2-5,TRBV27,TRBD2,CASSDLTTSGGEETQYF,TGTGCCAGCAGTGACCTTACGACTAGCGGGGGGGAAGAGACCCAGTACTTC
NA,TRBJ1-1,TRBV10-3,NA,CAISEAVGMNTEAFF,TGTGCCATCAGTGAGGCGGTGGGTATGAACACTGAAGCTTTCTTT
NA,TRBJ2-2,TRBV27,TRBD1,CASSLGQAGELFF,TGTGCCAGCAGTCTCGGACAGGCCGGGGAGCTGTTTTTT
NA,TRBJ2-5,TRBV10-3,TRBD1,CAISESQTGQETQYF,TGTGCCATCAGTGAGTCTCAGACAGGGCAAGAGACCCAGTACTTC
NA,TRBJ1-2,TRBV6-5,TRBD1,CASTMRTGYGYTF,TGTGCCAGCACAATGAGGACAGGCTATGGCTACACCTTC
NA,TRBJ2-1,TRBV5-1,TRBD2,CASSSEPGLASNEQFF,TGCGCCAGCAGCAGTGAACCGGGACTAGCGTCCAATGAGCAGTTCTTC
NA,TRBJ1-1,TRBV29-1,NA,CSVEMRGIVTEAFF,TGCAGCGTTGAAATGCGGGGGATAGTCACTGAAGCTTTCTTT
NA,TRBJ1-4,TRBV2,TRBD1,CASRKSAGTGGEKLFF,TGTGCCAGCAGAAAATCCGCCGGGACAGGAGGTGAAAAACTGTTTTTT
NA,TRBJ2-3,TRBV6-5,NA,CASGRTHTDTQYF,TGTGCCAGCGGTAGGACTCACACAGATACGCAGTATTTT
NA,TRBJ2-2,TRBV4-3,NA,CASSQDGAGDTGELFF,TGCGCCAGCAGCCAAGATGGGGCAGGGGACACCGGGGAGCTGTTTTTT
NA,TRBJ1-5,TRBV7-8,NA,CASSLGRGGSNQPQHF,TGTGCCAGCAGCTTAGGAAGGGGAGGGAGCAATCAGCCCCAGCATTTT
NA,TRBJ2-7,TRBV5-6,NA,CASSPDRTAYEQYF,TGTGCCAGCAGCCCCGACAGGACTGCCTACGAGCAGTACTTC
NA,TRBJ1-1,TRBV27,NA,CATTPMGGIWTEAFF,TGTGCCACCACTCCGATGGGGGGTATATGGACTGAAGCTTTCTTT
NA,TRBJ1-2,TRBV18,NA,CASSPPAVLNYGYTF,TGTGCCAGCTCACCACCCGCGGTTTTAAACTATGGCTACACCTTC
NA,TRBJ2-3,TRBV6-5,TRBD2,CASLAGGHADTQYF,TGTGCCAGCCTGGCGGGGGGGCATGCAGATACGCAGTATTTT
many,TRBJ2-7,TRBV4-3,TRBD2,CASSQGASGGAYEQYF,TGCGCCAGCAGCCAAGGTGCCAGCGGGGGGGCCTACGAGCAGTACTTC
once,TRBJ2-7,TRBV27,TRBD2,CASSLLFLAGEKDEQYF,TGTGCCAGCAGTTTATTATTCCTAGCGGGGGAAAAGGACGAGCAGTACTTC
NA,TRBJ2-1,TRBV7-9,TRBD1,CASSFKPGQGQNEQFF,TGTGCCAGCAGCTTCAAACCGGGACAGGGGCAAAATGAGCAGTTCTTC
NA,TRBJ1-2,TRBV7-2,TRBD1,CASSQDRGYGYTF,TGTGCCAGCAGCCAGGACAGGGGATATGGCTACACCTTC
NA,TRBJ2-2,TRBV2,NA,CASSEALLTGELFF,TGTGCCAGCAGTGAAGCGCTTCTAACCGGGGAGCTGTTTTTT
NA,TRBJ2-7,TRBV29-1,TRBD1,CSVAWTGGEQYF,TGCAGCGTCGCCTGGACAGGGGGCGAGCAGTACTTC
once,TRBJ2-1,TRBV6-5,TRBD2,CASSYSLLAGGFEQFF,TGTGCCAGCAGTTACTCGTTGCTAGCGGGGGGTTTTGAGCAGTTCTTC
NA,TRBJ1-2,TRBV29-1,TRBD1,CSVHMTGGGHHYGYTF,TGCAGCGTCCACATGACAGGGGGCGGTCATCACTATGGCTACACCTTC
NA,TRBJ1-2,TRBV2,TRBD1,CASSIGTGGRYTF,TGTGCCAGCAGTATCGGGACAGGGGGCCGCTACACCTTC
many,TRBJ1-2,TRBV6-1,NA,CASSEAPDNHYGYTF,TGTGCCAGCAGTGAGGCCCCGGACAATCACTATGGCTACACCTTC
few,TRBJ2-7,TRBV2,TRBD1,CASSEGQGSYEQYF,TGTGCCAGCAGTGAGGGACAGGGATCCTACGAGCAGTACTTC
once,TRBJ2-3,TRBV6-1,TRBD2,CASSGLAGGPDTQYF,TGTGCCAGCAGCGGACTAGCGGGGGGGCCGGATACGCAGTATTTT
NA,TRBJ2-7,TRBV5-4,NA,CASSSPSYEQYF,TGTGCCAGCAGCTCTCCCTCCTACGAGCAGTACTTC
NA,TRBJ1-2,TRBV7-9,NA,CASSLGTLPSSYGYTF,TGTGCCAGCAGCTTAGGGACACTACCATCGAGCTATGGCTACACCTTC
NA,TRBJ2-7,TRBV4-1,NA,CASSQDPRSGYEQYF,TGCGCCAGCAGCCAAGATCCCCGCAGCGGATACGAGCAGTACTTC
NA,TRBJ2-7,TRBV7-8,TRBD1,CASSRGQGVREQYF,TGTGCCAGCAGCCGGGGACAGGGGGTCCGGGAGCAGTACTTC
once,TRBJ1-2,TRBV6-5,TRBD1,CASKGANYGYTF,TGTGCCAGCAAGGGGGCCAACTATGGCTACACCTTC
NA,TRBJ1-2,TRBV29-1,NA,CSVAGTYGYTF,TGCAGCGTTGCCGGTACCTATGGCTACACCTTC
NA,TRBJ1-2,TRBV27,TRBD1,CASRPGQTYGYTF,TGTGCCAGCAGGCCGGGACAGACGTATGGCTACACCTTC
once,TRBJ1-3,TRBV7-6,NA,CASSHGSGNTIYF,TGTGCCAGCAGCCACGGCTCTGGAAACACCATATATTTT
NA,TRBJ1-6,TRBV18,TRBD1,CASSPPLTGLRNSPLHF,TGTGCCAGCTCACCACCATTGACAGGGTTGCGGAATTCACCCCTCCACTTT